Following are 16 T cell receptor beta chains from one sample sequenced in a study of beta chain features in type 1 diabetes. Regarding the study as a whole: Moderate but significant shortening of TCRB CDR3s was recorded in all four CD4+ subsets from Type 1 diabetes patients.

No antigen has been assigned to these receptors. Of the isolated RNA, all was reverse transcribed, and so the sequenced material was expressed TCRB transcripts. Produced via immunoSEQ multiplex PCR; TCRdb's table is partial and in-frame only. Here the sample spans about 370,000 clones, 9.6% being singletons. The sequenced material came from central memory CD4+ T cells from blood. The receptors originated from a man in his thirties or forties with type 1 diabetes.

This clone has a handful of counts. V and J are TRBV27 and TRBJ2-1, with 8 positions matching TRBD2. The CDR3 runs 14 residues. Germline V gene data show CDR1 as MNHEY and CDR2 as SMNVEV (reference sequence). The J segment lost 7 bases and the V segment lost 8 bases, leaving 10 bases of the junction unmatched. The CDR3 loop reads CASGGRGATNEQFF. The CDR3 nucleotides read TGTGCCAGCGGGGGGCGGGGGGCTACTAATGAGCAGTTCTTC.

The V and J genes are TRBV11-3 and TRBJ2-1; D ambiguous. Germline V CDR1 and CDR2: SGHNT, YENEEA. The ends were cut back, 5 bases at V and 3 bases at J, with 8 bases in the middle. The CDR3 covers 13 residues. The CDR3 DNA reads TGTGCCAGCAGCCTCTCTAGCTACAATGAGCAGTTCTTC. This codes for CASSLSSYNEQFF.

This clone has only a few counts. V usage is TRBV6-5 and J usage is TRBJ1-2; TRBD1 aligns across 9 bases. CDR1 and CDR2 from the germline V gene are MNHEY and SVGAGI. The CDR3 contains 12 residues. V dropped 5 bases and J dropped 6; count of bases not matched to a gene: 1. The CDR3 nucleotides read TGTGCCAGCAGTAGGACAGGGGATGGCTACACCTTC. Its protein product is CASSRTGDGYTF.

This clone occurred a few times. This sample includes further DNA sequences coding for the same CDR3. The chain carries TRBV30 and TRBJ2-5; TRBD2 is a possible D gene (5 bases). Trimming removed 1 base at V and 5 bases at J, with 5 bases between. Germline CDR1 is GTSNPN and CDR2 is SVGIG (reference sequence). This CDR3 has 11 amino acids. CDR3 in DNA: TGTGCCTGGAGTGGCGGGGAGACCCAGTACTTC. Protein: CAWSGGETQYF.

A few counts support this clone. This chain links TRBV6-5 with TRBJ2-3; 9 bases are a match to TRBD1. The CDR3 sequence is 14 residues long. V shed 4 bases, J shed 6 bases, and the junction held 5 bases outside the gene matches. The germline CDR1 and CDR2 sequences are MNHEY and SVGAGI. CDR3 sequence reads: CASSSRTGDDTQYF. CDR3 nucleotides: TGTGCCAGCAGTTCAAGGACAGGGGACGATACGCAGTATTTT.

This clone was counted between two and nine times. The V and J genes are TRBV6-6 and TRBJ1-1; 9 bases map to TRBD1. In germline, CDR1 is MNHNY, CDR2 SVGAGI (reference sequence). The CDR3 extends over 13 amino acids. Trimming took 2 bases from V and 10 from J; bases not matched to a gene: 5. CDR3 sequence: CASSYRDRAGAFF. The CDR3 DNA reads as TGTGCCAGCAGTTACCGGGACAGGGCGGGAGCTTTCTTT.

This clone has only a few counts. V usage is TRBV28 and J usage is TRBJ2-2, with D perhaps TRBD1 or TRBD2 (5 bases each). CDR3 length: 22 residues. Germline assignment: CDR1 MDHEN and CDR2 SYDVKM. V shed 3 bases and J shed 0 bases, with 29 bases lying between them. CDR3 sequence (DNA): TGTGCCAGCAGTTTCGGACGGGACCCACTGTACGGCCCCACTCCGAACACCGGGGAGCTGTTTTTT. It yields the protein CASSFGRDPLYGPTPNTGELFF.

Worth noting for this clone: The same CDR3 is also encoded by other DNA sequences in this sample. The chain has TRBV5-1 and TRBJ2-7; D is unresolved. The V gene lost 1 base and the J gene lost 3 bases, with 8 bases spanning the gap. This CDR3 contains 13 residues. From germline, CDR1 is SGHRS and CDR2 YFSETQ. CDR3 sequence: CASSLSDGYEQYF. The DNA of the CDR3 is TGCGCCAGCAGCTTGAGCGATGGCTACGAGCAGTACTTC.

This clone was seen a handful of times. The junction and the germline gene differ at one end; a read error may be behind it. The rearrangement joins TRBV6-6 to TRBJ1-5, with D unclear. Germline lookup yields CDR1 MNHNY and CDR2 SVGAGI (reference sequence). The CDR3 totals 14 residues. DNA for the CDR3: TGTGCCATCAGTGAGATGCACAGCAATCAGCCCCAGCATTTT. Translation: CAISEMHSNQPQHF.

There are a few counts of this clone. The chain joins TRBV7-2 to TRBJ2-3; 7 bases fit TRBD2. CDR3 length equals 14 residues. Unmatched junction bases numbered 0, after V lost 3 bases and J lost 0 bases. Germline V CDR1 and CDR2: SGHTA, FQGNSA. The CDR3 DNA follows: TGTGCCAGCAGCTTTAGCGGGAGCACAGATACGCAGTATTTT. Protein product: CASSFSGSTDTQYF. The variable domain in full, with the rest retrieved from reference TRBV7-2 and TRBJ2-3, is GAGVSQSPSNKVTEKGKDVELRCDPISGHTALYWYRQSLGQGLEFLIYFQGNSAPDKSGLPSDRFSAERTGGSVSTLTIQRTQQEDSAVYLCASSFSGSTDTQYFGPGTRLTVL.

The V gene is TRBV2, the J gene TRBJ1-4; D not resolved. The germline V and J ends were trimmed by 8 bases and 0 bases, with 7 bases remaining between them. The V gene's germline CDR1 is SNHLY and CDR2 FYNNEI. This CDR3 contains 13 residues. The CDR3 protein is CASGISTNEKLFF. CDR3 bases: TGTGCCAGCGGAATTTCAACTAATGAAAAACTGTTTTTT.

This chain connects TRBV7-3 to TRBJ2-3; TRBD2 aligns across 8 bases. V trimming: 4 bases; J trimming: 2 bases; junction bases outside the gene matches: 5. The length of the CDR3 is 15 residues. Looked up from germline, CDR1 is SGHTA and CDR2 is FQGTGA. CDR3 residues: CASSSIAGSTDTQYF. The CDR3 DNA sequence: TGTGCCAGCAGCTCGATAGCGGGGTCCACAGATACGCAGTATTTT. The full variable domain, with the rest looked up from reference TRBV7-3 and TRBJ2-3, is GAGVSQTPSNKVTEKGKYVELRCDPISGHTALYWYRQSLGQGPEFLIYFQGTGAADDSGLPNDRFFAVRPEGSVSTLKIQRTERGDSAVYLCASSSIAGSTDTQYFGPGTRLTVL.

This clone has just a few counts. The rearrangement joins TRBV29-1 to TRBJ2-1; no clear D gene. This CDR3 spans 14 amino acids. The V gene lost 4 bases and the J gene lost 0 bases, with 10 bases spanning the gap. The germline CDR1 and CDR2 sequences are SQVTM and ANQGSEA. The CDR3 DNA follows: TGCAGCGTTGGGGCCCCCCGCTCCTACAATGAGCAGTTCTTC. Translated: CSVGAPRSYNEQFF.

V usage is TRBV19 and J usage is TRBJ2-7; D perhaps matches TRBD1 (5 bases). The ends were cut back, 5 bases at V and 1 base at J, with 12 bases in the middle. The CDR3 consists of 14 residues. Germline lookup yields CDR1 LNHDA and CDR2 SQIVND (reference sequence). The CDR3 nucleotides are TGTGCCAGTAGTCCGCGACAGTTTTCCTACGAGCAGTACTTC. It codes for CASSPRQFSYEQYF.

The sample holds a few counts of this clone. The chain carries TRBV11-2 and TRBJ2-5, with 12 bases aligning to TRBD2. V was clipped by 3 bases and J by 4 bases; unmatched bases: 3. Germline V CDR1 and CDR2: SGHAT, FQNNGV. CDR3 length: 15 amino acids. The CDR3 is CASSFLTSGRETQYF. The CDR3 DNA reads as TGTGCCAGCAGCTTCCTGACTAGCGGGAGAGAGACCCAGTACTTC.

This clone showed up just once. At one of its ends the junction is not consistent with the germline gene, which may arise from a read error. This chain uses TRBV5-1 with TRBJ2-7; D gene uncertain. The CDR3 spans 13 residues. CDR1 and CDR2 from the germline V gene are SGHRS and YFSETQ. The CDR3 DNA sequence: TGCGCCAGCAGCTTGGAACCATCCTCCGAGCAGTACTTC. It specifies CASSLEPSSEQYF. Full variable domain (missing parts from reference TRBV5-1 and TRBJ2-7): KAGVTQTPRYLIKTRGQQVTLSCSPISGHRSVSWYQQTPGQGLQFLFEYFSETQRNKGNFPGRFSGRQFSNSRSEMNVSTLELGDSALYLCASSLEPSSEQYFGPGTRLTVT.